One and the same sample provided the 32 T cell receptor beta chains below, sequenced in a study of CD8+CD57+ T cells in acquired aplastic anemia. It was genomic DNA that served as the template for profiling TCR beta VDJ and CDR3. From the reads, TCRdb called clonotypes with MiXCR, one entry per CDR3 protein. The repertoire holds about 180,000 distinct CDR3 sequences, 35% to 50% seen once, with approximately 2.9% in the top ten. Sequencing used sorted CD4+, CD8+, or CD8+CD57+ T cells (not recorded which) from PBMCs. These receptors originate from a human donor in good health.

This clonotype was seen repeatedly, ten times or more. The chain carries TRBV5-1 and TRBJ2-2; the match to TRBD2 covers 9 bases. CDR3 length: 13 residues. Unmatched junction bases numbered 0, after V lost 5 bases and J lost 4 bases. Germline values: CDR1 SGHRS, CDR2 YFSETQ. CDR3 in DNA: TGCGCCAGCAGGCGGGGGGGCACCGGGGAGCTGTTTTTT. It specifies CASRRGGTGELFF.

The chain is built from TRBV20-1 and TRBJ1-6; D is undetermined. The CDR3 totals 14 residues. Germline CDR1 and CDR2: DFQATT and SNEGSKA (reference sequence). V was pared by 5 bases and J by 0 bases, with 8 bases between. In nucleotides, the CDR3 is TGCAGTGCTGCCGAAATCTCCTATAATTCACCCCTCCACTTT. Translated, it gives CSAAEISYNSPLHF.

This clonotype was detected only a few times. A much larger clone sits a single nucleotide away, making a read error possible. This sequence joins TRBV19 and TRBJ2-1, with 8 bases fitting TRBD1. CDR1 is LNHDA, CDR2 SQIVND, per germline (reference sequence). The CDR3 runs 14 residues. CDR3 DNA sequence: TGTGCCAGTAGTGTAGACAGGGGTGCTTTTGGGCAGTTCTTC. Translation gives CASSVDRGAFGQFF.

This clonotype was counted between two and nine times. The V call is TRBV9, the J call TRBJ1-6, with no clear D. The germline V and J ends were trimmed by 1 base and 11 bases, with 10 bases remaining between them. This CDR3 is built from 13 residues. Per the germline V gene, CDR1 is SGDLS and CDR2 is YYNGEE. In DNA form, the CDR3 reads TGTGCCAGCAGCGTATCTGAGGGTACACCCCTCCACTTT. Translating it yields CASSVSEGTPLHF.

The gene calls are TRBV6-1 and TRBJ1-2, with D possibly being TRBD1 (6 bases). Per germline, CDR1 MNHNS and CDR2 SASEGT. The CDR3 spans 14 residues. V was pared by 6 bases and J by 3 bases, with 14 bases between. CDR3 sequence (DNA): TGTGCCAGCAGCTCGGACAGACCCCACTATGGCTACACCTTC. Amino acids: CASSSDRPHYGYTF.

The rearrangement uses TRBV27 and TRBJ2-7, with 8 bases fitting TRBD2. The CDR3 spans 16 residues. V dropped 5 bases and J dropped 1; count of bases not matched to a gene: 10. The germline gives CDR1 MNHEY, CDR2 SMNVEV (reference sequence). The CDR3 sequence: CASSPLISGMSYEQYF. CDR3 DNA sequence: TGTGCCAGCAGTCCGCTTATTAGCGGGATGTCCTACGAGCAGTACTTC.

The V call is TRBV12-3 or TRBV12-4, the J call TRBJ2-1, with 9 bases identical to TRBD2. V shed 7 bases and J 4 bases; nucleotides not matched to a gene: 8. This CDR3 is built from 15 residues. The DNA for the CDR3 is TGTGCCAGCACCCGGGGACTAGCAGGTTACAATGAGCAGTTCTTC. Its translation: CASTRGLAGYNEQFF.

V is TRBV29-1 and J is TRBJ2-5, with D uncertain. Germline CDR1 reads SQVTM; CDR2 reads ANQGSEA. V was clipped by 3 bases and J by 5 bases, with 4 bases between them. The CDR3 has 10 amino acids. The CDR3 here is CSVEAETQYF. CDR3 DNA sequence: TGCAGCGTTGAGGCGGAGACCCAGTACTTC.

This chain connects TRBV6-5 to TRBJ2-7; perhaps TRBD2 as D (5 bases). Germline assignment: CDR1 MNHEY and CDR2 SVGAGI. V was pared by 0 bases and J by 1 base, with 13 bases between. CDR3 length: 16 amino acids. CDR3 nucleotide sequence: TGTGCCAGCAGTTACTCGTCTCGTCCGGGATCCTACGAGCAGTACTTC. Amino acids: CASSYSSRPGSYEQYF.

In its sample, this clonotype was seen a few times. The genes are TRBV19 and TRBJ1-6; D remains ambiguous. Trimming shortened V by 3 bases and J by 7 bases, and 4 bases separated the two germline ends. CDR1 and CDR2 (germline): LNHDA, SQIVND (reference sequence). This CDR3 contains 12 residues. This chain's CDR3 is CASSIRNSPLHF. For the CDR3, the DNA is TGTGCCAGTAGTATTCGGAATTCACCCCTCCACTTT.

The V gene is TRBV14, the J gene TRBJ2-1; D not resolved. Germline CDR1 SGHDN, CDR2 FVKESK. Trimming removed 9 bases at V and 4 bases at J, with 7 bases between. The CDR3 covers 11 residues. CDR3 bases: TGTGCCAGTGCTATATACAATGAGCAGTTCTTC. This translates into CASAIYNEQFF.

The chain carries TRBV20-1 and TRBJ2-7; 9 bases match TRBD2. J was trimmed by 0 bases and V by 0 bases; bases with no gene match: 3. Germline V lookup: CDR1 DFQATT, CDR2 SNEGSKA (reference sequence). The CDR3 has 15 amino acids. CDR3 in DNA: TGCAGTGCTAGAGATTGGACTAGCGACTCCTACGAGCAGTACTTC. Translation: CSARDWTSDSYEQYF.

The V and J genes are TRBV5-6 and TRBJ1-6; possible D gene TRBD1, 6 bases. V lost 4 bases and J lost 9, with 17 bases in between. In germline, CDR1 is SGHDT, CDR2 YYEEEE. The CDR3 loop spans 15 amino acids. In DNA form, the CDR3 reads TGTGCCAGCAGCGGAGAGGGGGAGAGTGGTTCACCCCTCCACTTT. Protein product: CASSGEGESGSPLHF.

As regards this clonotype: The germline gene is not matched at one end of the junction; a read error may be the cause. The rearrangement links TRBV5-1 to TRBJ1-1, with 8 bases matching TRBD1. Germline loops: CDR1 SGHRS, CDR2 YFSETQ. This CDR3 comprises 15 residues. The DNA of the CDR3 is TGCGCCAGCAGCTTGGAGAGGACAGGGAACGCTGAAGCTTTCTTT. Its translation is CASSLERTGNAEAFF.

V gene TRBV10-2 combines with J gene TRBJ2-3; unclear D gene. The CDR3 has 13 amino acids. The germline CDR1 and CDR2 sequences are WSHSY and SAAADI. V was cut by 6 bases and J by 1 base, with 8 bases left in between. The CDR3 protein is CASRRAGTDTQYF. As DNA, the CDR3 is TGCGCCAGCAGAAGAGCCGGCACAGATACGCAGTATTTT.

V and J are TRBV19 and TRBJ2-1, with D maybe TRBD2 (5 bases). The V gene's germline CDR1 is LNHDA and CDR2 SQIVND (reference sequence). The CDR3 loop spans 15 amino acids. V was shortened by 1 base and J by 2 bases, with 9 bases between the two germline ends. The CDR3 here is CASSIAGGPYNEQFF. Written as DNA, the CDR3 is TGTGCCAGTAGTATAGCGGGCGGGCCCTACAATGAGCAGTTCTTC.

The V call is TRBV6-1, the J call TRBJ1-6, with a possible D match to TRBD1 (6 bases). Germline-derived CDR1 and CDR2 are MNHNS and SASEGT. V was trimmed by 5 bases and J by 5 bases, leaving 10 bases between them. The CDR3 covers 14 residues. The CDR3 protein is CASSKGQDNSPLHF. The CDR3 DNA reads as TGTGCCAGCAGTAAGGGACAAGATAATTCACCCCTCCACTTT.

CDR3 nucleotides: TGCAGTGCTAGGGACAGGACCGAATACGAGCAGTACTTC. The encoded protein is CSARDRTEYEQYF. This chain connects TRBV20-1 to TRBJ2-7; TRBD1 matches at 7 bases. There are 13 residues in the CDR3. Trimming cost V 3 bases and J 4 bases; bases outside gene matches: 6. The germline gives CDR1 DFQATT, CDR2 SNEGSKA (reference sequence).

The rearrangement joins TRBV7-6 to TRBJ2-3, with D perhaps given as TRBD1 or TRBD2 (5 bases each). This CDR3 region has 13 residues. With 4 bases removed from V and 6 bases from J, the gap between germline ends came to 11 bases. The germline CDR1 and CDR2 sequences are SGHVS and FNYEAQ. Here the CDR3 DNA reads TGTGCCAGCAGCTATCAGGGCGGGGATACGCAGTATTTT. This sequence encodes CASSYQGGDTQYF.

In its sample, this clonotype was seen many times. The chain is built from TRBV15 and TRBJ2-3; maybe TRBD1 (5 bases). Germline V gene sequence: CDR1 LNHNV, CDR2 YYDKDF (reference sequence). V shed 4 bases and J shed 6 bases, with 14 bases lying between them. The CDR3 spans 14 residues. In DNA form, the CDR3 reads TGTGCCACCAGCAACGGACCAAGGGGCGATACGCAGTATTTT. Translating it yields CATSNGPRGDTQYF.

The chain carries TRBV6-6 and TRBJ2-3; no clear D gene. The CDR3 sequence is 16 residues long. Germline assignment: CDR1 MNHNY and CDR2 SVGAGI (reference sequence). The V and J ends lost 0 bases and 5 bases respectively, with 15 bases between them. The CDR3 DNA reads TGTGCCAGCAGTTACTCGTTATATCATCCGGGAGATACGCAGTATTTT. This codes for CASSYSLYHPGDTQYF.

This rearrangement joins TRBV2 to TRBJ2-7, with 8 bases fitting TRBD2. CDR3 length: 14 residues. V lost 6 bases to trimming and J lost 3 bases; unmatched junction nucleotides: 7. CDR1 is SNHLY, CDR2 FYNNEI, per germline. The CDR3 here is CASSLRGGGYEQYF. In DNA form, the CDR3 reads TGTGCCAGCAGCTTACGGGGGGGAGGCTACGAGCAGTACTTC.

In this sample, this clonotype turned up many times. The genes are TRBV20-1 and TRBJ2-7; D possibly corresponds to TRBD2 (6 bases). The CDR3 covers 13 residues. The V end was cut by 3 bases, the J end by 3 bases, with 12 bases between. Germline V CDR1 and CDR2: DFQATT, SNEGSKA (reference sequence). Here the CDR3 reads CSASGDSNYEQYF. The CDR3 DNA follows: TGCAGTGCTAGCGGGGACTCCAACTACGAGCAGTACTTC.

This clonotype was seen repeatedly, ten times or more. The chain uses TRBV9 and TRBJ2-5, with 7 bases matching TRBD1. J was trimmed by 1 base and V by 3 bases; bases with no gene match: 9. The germline gives CDR1 SGDLS, CDR2 YYNGEE. The CDR3 length is 16 residues. The DNA of the CDR3 is TGTGCCAGCAGCGGCACCGGGACAGCACTCCAAGAGACCCAGTACTTC. It codes for CASSGTGTALQETQYF.

Here the CDR3 reads CASSPGQASGANVLTF. CDR3 bases: TGTGCCAGCAGCCCGGGACAAGCCTCTGGGGCCAACGTCCTGACTTTC. This rearrangement joins TRBV11-1 to TRBJ2-6, with D tentatively TRBD1 (6 bases). The CDR3 length is 16 residues. V was cut by 5 bases and J by 0 bases, with 11 bases left in between. Per germline, CDR1 SGHAT and CDR2 FQDESV (reference sequence). Together with reference TRBV11-1 and TRBJ2-6, the CDR3 gives the full variable domain: EAEVAQSPRYKITEKSQAVAFWCDPISGHATLYWYRQILGQGPELLVQFQDESVVDDSQLPKDRFSAERLKGVDSTLKIQPAELGDSAMYLCASSPGQASGANVLTFGAGSRLTVL.

On this clonotype itself: A read error may explain this, as a much larger clone is one base away. The V and J genes are TRBV11-1 and TRBJ1-4; D might be TRBD1 (5 bases). In germline, CDR1 is SGHAT, CDR2 FQDESV (reference sequence). The V gene lost 4 bases and the J gene lost 5 bases, with 17 bases spanning the gap. The CDR3 consists of 16 residues. In DNA, the CDR3 is TGTGCCAGCAGCTCCTGGGGGGGGGATGGGAATGAAAAACTGTTTTTT. This gives the protein CASSSWGGDGNEKLFF.

The chain is built from TRBV9 and TRBJ1-5, with TRBD1 as a possible D gene (6 bases). The CDR3 is 14 amino acids. V lost 10 bases and J 7 bases, leaving 21 bases between the germline ends. The germline V gene has CDR1 SGDLS and CDR2 YYNGEE. CDR3 DNA sequence: TGTGCCCTACCGGGCAGGGGAAAAGGGCAGCCCCAGCATTTT. This encodes CALPGRGKGQPQHF.

This clonotype was observed many times. V is TRBV12-3 or TRBV12-4 and J is TRBJ1-6; D remains ambiguous. The CDR3 runs to 13 residues. Trimming removed 4 bases from V and 13 bases from J, with 14 bases in between. CDR3: CASSSVVRAPLHF. The CDR3 DNA reads TGTGCCAGCAGTTCCGTAGTCCGGGCGCCCCTCCACTTT.

This clonotype was counted ten times or more. V and J are TRBV19 and TRBJ1-4, with D uncertain. Trimming stripped 5 bases from V and 4 bases from J, with 11 bases between. The CDR3 contains 14 residues. Germline V lookup: CDR1 LNHDA, CDR2 SQIVND (reference sequence). CDR3 region: CASSGRRGNEKLFF. The CDR3 DNA reads TGTGCCAGTAGTGGGCGGCGAGGTAATGAAAAACTGTTTTTT.

The chain joins TRBV25-1 to TRBJ1-1; no reliable D call. The CDR3 extends over 16 amino acids. Germline loops: CDR1 MGHDK, CDR2 SYGVNS. V lost 1 base to trimming and J lost 0 bases, with 12 bases between them. CDR3 nucleotides: TGTGCCAGCAGTGAATTCGCAGGACCTATGAACACTGAAGCTTTCTTT. As protein: CASSEFAGPMNTEAFF.

In its sample, this clonotype was seen many times. The rearrangement joins TRBV11-2 to TRBJ2-3; 9 bases fit TRBD2. Germline lookup yields CDR1 SGHAT and CDR2 FQNNGV. The V gene end was trimmed by 5 bases and the J gene end by 5 bases; junction bases not matched to a gene: 8. This CDR3 is built from 15 residues. The CDR3: CASSQRAGGRDTQYF. For the CDR3, the DNA is TGTGCCAGCAGCCAAAGGGCGGGGGGGAGAGATACGCAGTATTTT.

Turning to this clonotype: Relative to the germline gene, one junction end is altered; a read error may explain this. V usage is TRBV11-1 and J usage is TRBJ2-2, with 12 bases matching TRBD2. The germline V gene has CDR1 SGHAT and CDR2 FQDESV (reference sequence). The CDR3 is 19 amino acids. CDR3 residues: CTSSLDRLAGGPHTGELFF. The CDR3 region has the DNA TGTACCAGCAGCTTAGACCGGCTAGCGGGAGGGCCCCACACCGGGGAGCTGTTTTTT.